This T cell receptor beta chain was retrieved from a study of T cells in Graves' hyperthyroidism and ophthalmopathy. This CDR3 is 14 amino acids long. V was pared by 4 bases and J by 11 bases, with 10 bases of the junction left unmatched. CDR1 and CDR2 from the germline V gene are MDHEN and SYDVKM. This clonotype has a count of ten or more. Using RNA transcripts as the source, TCR beta CDR3 regions were amplified. An initial round of RT-PCR targeting the TCR CDR3 relied on the HTBI primer set. Each CDR3 protein is one row after TCRdb ran MiXCR on the multiplex PCR reads. The sample yields around 690,000 distinct CDR3 sequences, 17% seen once. Subjects aged 18 to 65 presented with newly diagnosed hyperthyroidism of less than 2 months' duration. Diagnosing involved the use of clinical symptoms, serum thyroxine and TRAb, thyroid ultrasound and orbital computed tomography.

This TCR was recovered from a man in his fifties or sixties with Graves' hyperthyroidism. The sample was blood. This sequence joins TRBV28 and TRBJ1-5, with TRBD1 matching over 8 bases. The chain's CDR3 is CASSSADRVGAQHF. CDR3 coding DNA: TGTGCCAGCAGTTCCGCGGACAGGGTAGGCGCCCAGCATTTT.